The next 29 T cell receptor beta chains were all read from a single sample in a study of CD8+ T cells in alopecia areata. Extracted RNA was reverse transcribed, and the resulting cDNA served as sequencing template. Profiling relied on immunoSEQ multiplex PCR, and the TCRdb table lists in-frame clones only, not all of them. The sample holds 150,000 or so clones; about 54% are singletons and the top ten take approximately 4.8%. The source material was CD4+ T cells sorted from blood. These receptors all come from a human donor in good health.

This clone was seen a few times. This chain joins TRBV19 and TRBJ1-5; D is unresolved. The CDR3 is made up of 14 amino acids. Germline lookup yields CDR1 LNHDA and CDR2 SQIVND (reference sequence). V was pared by 4 bases and J by 0 bases, with 7 bases between. The CDR3 DNA follows: TGTGCCAGTAGTACCCCGTATAGCAATCAGCCCCAGCATTTT. As protein: CASSTPYSNQPQHF.

The V and J genes are TRBV4-1 and TRBJ1-2; no reliable D call. With 0 bases removed from V and 0 bases from J, the gap between germline ends came to 5 bases. The CDR3 totals 14 residues. Germline loops: CDR1 MGHRA, CDR2 YSYEKL. CDR3 sequence reads: CASSQEPTNYGYTF. CDR3 nucleotides: TGCGCCAGCAGCCAAGAACCCACTAACTATGGCTACACCTTC.

The CDR3 spells CASRPPRLDTQYF. The CDR3 nucleotides are TGTGCCAGCAGACCCCCGCGTTTAGATACGCAGTATTTT. This sequence joins TRBV28 and TRBJ2-3; D uncertain. V was trimmed by 6 bases and J by 5 bases, leaving 12 bases between them. The CDR3 length is 13 residues. Germline lookup yields CDR1 MDHEN and CDR2 SYDVKM.

The J gene is TRBJ2-7, the V gene TRBV28; the match to TRBD1 covers 7 bases. V lost 7 bases, J lost 2 bases, and 8 bases stayed unmatched. The CDR3 spans 14 residues. Germline V gene sequence: CDR1 MDHEN, CDR2 SYDVKM. In nucleotides, the CDR3 is TGTGCCAGCACCCCGGGACAGCCTCCCTACGAGCAGTACTTC. Encoded protein: CASTPGQPPYEQYF.

The chain uses TRBV5-6 and TRBJ2-3; 9 bases map to TRBD1. The CDR3 is made up of 14 amino acids. Germline trimming cut 4 bases from V and 4 bases from J; bases unmatched to any gene: 4. Germline V gene sequence: CDR1 SGHDT, CDR2 YYEEEE. CDR3 DNA sequence: TGTGCCAGCAGCCCGGACAGGGGAGCAGATACGCAGTATTTT. It is translated as CASSPDRGADTQYF.

The chain carries TRBV5-6 and TRBJ2-5; D perhaps matches TRBD1 (6 bases). There are 13 residues in the CDR3. CDR1 is SGHDT and CDR2 is YYEEEE in the germline V gene. Trimming removed 3 bases from V and 4 bases from J, with 10 bases in between. CDR3 sequence reads: CASSSRDTETQYF. The CDR3 coding sequence is TGTGCCAGCAGCTCCCGGGACACAGAGACCCAGTACTTC.

The rearrangement links TRBV29-1 to TRBJ1-1; D might be TRBD1 (6 bases). The CDR3 has 12 residues. CDR1 and CDR2 (germline): SQVTM, ANQGSEA. Between the trimmed V and J ends, which lost 8 bases and 1 base, there was a span of 11 bases. In nucleotides, the CDR3 is TGCAGCACCACAGGGCCGAACACTGAAGCTTTCTTT. Translated, it gives CSTTGPNTEAFF.

V gene TRBV10-3 combines with J gene TRBJ2-4; 7 nucleotides match TRBD2. Germline assignment: CDR1 ENHRY and CDR2 SYGVKD. This CDR3 has 17 residues. The V gene end was trimmed by 5 bases and the J gene end by 0 bases; junction bases not matched to a gene: 10. CDR3 sequence (DNA): TGTGCCATCAGTCCTTTAGCGGGCCCCATAGCCAAAAACATTCAGTACTTC. Translation: CAISPLAGPIAKNIQYF.

This rearrangement joins TRBV5-1 to TRBJ2-3, with D tentatively TRBD2 (5 bases). This CDR3 contains 14 residues. Germline values: CDR1 SGHRS, CDR2 YFSETQ. The ends were cut back, 0 bases at V and 2 bases at J, with 7 bases in the middle. CDR3 DNA sequence: TGCGCCAGCAGCTTGGGTGACTACACAGATACGCAGTATTTT. Residues: CASSLGDYTDTQYF.

The chain couples TRBV6-5 to TRBJ1-4, with D uncertain. This CDR3 has 15 residues. From germline, CDR1 is MNHEY and CDR2 SVGAGI. Trimming took off 0 bases at V and 8 bases at J, with 13 bases between the two ends. The CDR3 here is CASSYSASVGEKLFF. CDR3 in DNA: TGTGCCAGCAGTTACTCCGCGAGTGTAGGGGAAAAACTGTTTTTT.

This clone was seen a few times. This sequence joins TRBV7-9 and TRBJ2-2, with D unresolved. Germline V gene data show CDR1 as SEHNR and CDR2 as FQNEAQ (reference sequence). This CDR3 has 15 amino acids. V was trimmed by 3 bases and J by 6 bases, leaving 14 bases between them. The CDR3 bases are TGTGCCAGCAGCTTTTTCGGCCTATTGCCCGGGGAGCTGTTTTTT. It translates to CASSFFGLLPGELFF.

The chain links TRBV29-1 to TRBJ1-1, with no clear D. Germline values: CDR1 SQVTM, CDR2 ANQGSEA. Trimming took off 6 bases at V and 0 bases at J, with 11 bases between the two ends. CDR3 size: 13 residues. Here the CDR3 DNA reads TGCAGCGTCAGAGGCAGCCTGAACACTGAAGCTTTCTTT. This sequence encodes CSVRGSLNTEAFF.

The chain recombines TRBV4-1 with TRBJ2-2; 8 bases line up with TRBD2. With 0 bases clipped from V and 7 bases from J, the junction kept 10 bases outside the gene matches. CDR1 is MGHRA, CDR2 YSYEKL, per germline. The CDR3 is made up of 17 amino acids. The CDR3 nucleotides read TGCGCCAGCAGCCAAGATTTAAGAGCGGGAGATTTCGGGGAGCTGTTTTTT. Amino acid sequence: CASSQDLRAGDFGELFF.

The chain joins TRBV29-1 to TRBJ1-1, with 8 bases identical to TRBD1. V shed 4 bases and J 4 bases; nucleotides not matched to a gene: 23. Germline CDR1 and CDR2: SQVTM and ANQGSEA. The CDR3 has 19 amino acids. The CDR3 DNA is TGCAGCGTTGCTCCCCGCCGACAGGGGAGGAGTTTGACGGGCACTGAAGCTTTCTTT. Its translation: CSVAPRRQGRSLTGTEAFF.

This chain joins TRBV4-1 and TRBJ2-1, with 7 bases matching TRBD2. V shed 0 bases and J 9 bases; nucleotides not matched to a gene: 17. The germline gives CDR1 MGHRA, CDR2 YSYEKL. This CDR3 region has 18 residues. CDR3: CASSQEVGGGPRAAEQFF. The CDR3 bases are TGCGCCAGCAGCCAAGAGGTCGGGGGAGGGCCGCGTGCAGCTGAGCAGTTCTTC.

The V and J genes are TRBV7-9 and TRBJ1-5, with 7 positions matching TRBD1. This CDR3 comprises 16 residues. From germline, CDR1 is SEHNR and CDR2 FQNEAQ (reference sequence). With 5 bases clipped from V and 3 bases from J, the junction kept 10 bases outside the gene matches. CDR3 in amino acids: CASSQSDREANQPQHF. The CDR3 DNA is TGTGCCAGCAGCCAATCAGACAGGGAGGCCAATCAGCCCCAGCATTTT.

The gene calls are TRBV29-1 and TRBJ2-3; 7 nucleotides align to TRBD2. From germline, CDR1 is SQVTM and CDR2 ANQGSEA. The CDR3 has 15 amino acids. Trimming removed 2 bases from V and 4 bases from J; junction bases left unmatched: 9. The CDR3 bases are TGCAGCGTTGAAATGGAGATCCTAGCGGCAGATACGCAGTATTTT. It is translated as CSVEMEILAADTQYF.

The V and J genes are TRBV2 and TRBJ1-2; unclear D gene. Trimming took 1 base from V and 7 from J, leaving 4 bases between them. CDR3 length: 11 residues. Germline CDR1 and CDR2: SNHLY and FYNNEI. The CDR3 DNA is TGTGCCAGCAGTGAAGGTGCTGGCTACACCTTC. This codes for CASSEGAGYTF.

This clone has more than one count but fewer than ten. The V and J genes are TRBV7-9 and TRBJ2-1; 9 positions agree with TRBD1. J was trimmed by 8 bases and V by 6 bases; bases with no gene match: 17. Per the germline V gene, CDR1 is SEHNR and CDR2 is FQNEAQ (reference sequence). The CDR3 length is 17 residues. CDR3 in DNA: TGTGCCAGCAGAGCGGACCACAGGGGGCGCAGAGCCGATGAGCAGTTCTTC. It translates to CASRADHRGRRADEQFF.

This clone has just a few counts. V gene TRBV19 combines with J gene TRBJ2-3, with unresolved D. CDR1 is LNHDA, CDR2 SQIVND, per germline (reference sequence). Deletions cut 7 bases from V and 6 bases from J, with 5 bases between. This CDR3 comprises 10 residues. The CDR3 is CASTGDTQYF. The CDR3 region has the DNA TGTGCCAGTACTGGCGATACGCAGTATTTT.

This chain joins TRBV5-1 and TRBJ2-2; a possible D gene is TRBD2 (5 bases). V lost 7 bases, J lost 3 bases, and 13 bases lay in between. The V gene's germline CDR1 is SGHRS and CDR2 YFSETQ. The CDR3 extends over 14 amino acids. Written as DNA, the CDR3 is TGCGCCAGCGCGGAACTAGAAGACACCGGGGAGCTGTTTTTT. Its translation is CASAELEDTGELFF.

The V gene is TRBV4-1, the J gene TRBJ2-1; 9 bases are shared with TRBD2. The CDR3 sequence is 17 residues long. CDR1 is MGHRA, CDR2 YSYEKL, per germline. Trimming cost V 1 base and J 5 bases; bases outside gene matches: 9. CDR3 sequence reads: CASSQVGVTSGNNEQFF. The CDR3 nucleotides read TGCGCCAGCAGCCAAGTCGGGGTGACTAGCGGCAACAATGAGCAGTTCTTC.

The CDR3 is CASSRTGAGTEAFF. The CDR3 coding sequence is TGTGCCAGCAGTCGCACCGGGGCAGGGACTGAAGCTTTCTTT. The chain employs TRBV6-5 and TRBJ1-1, with D possibly matching TRBD1 (5 bases). Trimming removed 5 bases at V and 5 bases at J, with 15 bases between. Germline CDR1 MNHEY, CDR2 SVGAGI. The CDR3 extends over 14 amino acids.

V gene TRBV28 combines with J gene TRBJ2-5; 10 bases align to TRBD2. Looked up from germline, CDR1 is MDHEN and CDR2 is SYDVKM. This CDR3 comprises 15 residues. J lost 2 bases, V lost 6 bases, and 6 bases had no gene match. The CDR3 here is CASSASGRAQETQYF. The CDR3 region has the DNA TGTGCCAGCAGCGCAAGCGGGAGGGCACAAGAGACCCAGTACTTC. Combining the CDR3 with reference TRBV28 and TRBJ2-5 gives the whole variable domain DVKVTQSSRYLVKRTGEKVFLECVQDMDHENMFWYRQDPGLGLRLIYFSYDVKMKEKGDIPEGYSVSREKKERFSLILESASTNQTSMYLCASSASGRAQETQYFGPGTRLLVL.

CDR3 protein: CASSPSGTGANVLTF. The CDR3 nucleotides read TGCGCCAGCAGCCCCTCGGGGACCGGGGCCAACGTCCTGACTTTC. The chain links TRBV5-1 to TRBJ2-6, with D possibly being TRBD1 or TRBD2 (5 bases each). Trimming left V 4 bases short and J 4 bases short, with 12 bases between. This CDR3 has 15 residues. The germline gives CDR1 SGHRS, CDR2 YFSETQ.

The chain recombines TRBV29-1 with TRBJ1-2, with D tentatively TRBD1 (6 bases). CDR1 and CDR2 from the germline V gene are SQVTM and ANQGSEA. The V end lost 3 bases, the J end lost 4 bases, and 9 bases lay between the germline ends. The CDR3 loop spans 12 amino acids. The CDR3 sequence is CSVDGTLYGYTF. DNA for the CDR3: TGCAGCGTTGATGGGACACTCTATGGCTACACCTTC. The full variable domain, with the rest looked up from reference TRBV29-1 and TRBJ1-2, is SAVISQKPSRDICQRGTSLTIQCQVDSQVTMMFWYRQQPGQSLTLIATANQGSEATYESGFVIDKFPISRPNLTFSTLTVSNMSPEDSSIYLCSVDGTLYGYTFGSGTRLTVV.

This chain connects TRBV28 to TRBJ2-7; 7 bases fit TRBD1. Germline CDR1 is MDHEN and CDR2 is SYDVKM. The CDR3 covers 13 residues. Trimming took 6 bases from V and 12 from J; bases not matched to a gene: 14. In nucleotides, the CDR3 is TGTGCCAGCAGACGTGGTGGAGGACAGGAACGGTACTTC. Its protein is CASRRGGGQERYF.

J is TRBJ2-1 and V is TRBV29-1, with unresolved D. The CDR3 spans 14 residues. The V gene lost 3 bases and the J gene lost 1 base, with 10 bases spanning the gap. Germline loops: CDR1 SQVTM, CDR2 ANQGSEA. CDR3 region: CSVEPDGSYNEQFF. The CDR3 DNA reads as TGCAGCGTTGAGCCAGACGGATCCTACAATGAGCAGTTCTTC.

The chain couples TRBV4-1 to TRBJ2-2; D is possibly TRBD1 (5 bases). The CDR3 extends over 16 amino acids. Looked up from germline, CDR1 is MGHRA and CDR2 is YSYEKL. V was trimmed by 5 bases and J by 1 base, leaving 14 bases between them. CDR3 protein: CASSSQRGRNTGELFF. In nucleotides, the CDR3 is TGCGCCAGCAGCTCCCAAAGGGGCAGGAACACCGGGGAGCTGTTTTTT.